This TCR beta chain was obtained from a study of CD8+ T cells in alopecia areata. As regards this clone: Its antigen is as yet unknown.

Investigators isolated RNA and reverse transcribed it into cDNA to act as the sequencing template. Method: immunoSEQ multiplex PCR; TCRdb's copy keeps in-frame clones and lacks some. Altogether under 350,000 clones are present, roughly 64% being singletons, with the ten largest covering approximately 2%. The treatment is: oral pan-JAK inhibitor, 5-10 mg twice daily. Peripheral blood and lesional scalp punch biopsies came from alopecia areata patients. With 3 bases clipped from V and 5 bases from J, the junction kept 5 bases outside the gene matches. The germline gives CDR1 SGHRS, CDR2 YFSETQ. This CDR3 is built from 14 residues. General observations from the study: How baseline CD8+ expansion relates to response remains uncertain (there was one nonresponder). Tofacitinib significantly lowered scalp clonality and expanded CD8+ clones among the top 100.

Specimen: CD4+ T cells sorted from blood, collected at week 24, from a patient treated with tofacitinib. The source is a human donor with alopecia areata. This chain connects TRBV5-1 to TRBJ2-5; TRBD1 agrees at 9 bases. The CDR3: CASSWDRAGETQYF. CDR3 sequence (DNA): TGCGCCAGCAGCTGGGACAGGGCGGGGGAGACCCAGTACTTC.